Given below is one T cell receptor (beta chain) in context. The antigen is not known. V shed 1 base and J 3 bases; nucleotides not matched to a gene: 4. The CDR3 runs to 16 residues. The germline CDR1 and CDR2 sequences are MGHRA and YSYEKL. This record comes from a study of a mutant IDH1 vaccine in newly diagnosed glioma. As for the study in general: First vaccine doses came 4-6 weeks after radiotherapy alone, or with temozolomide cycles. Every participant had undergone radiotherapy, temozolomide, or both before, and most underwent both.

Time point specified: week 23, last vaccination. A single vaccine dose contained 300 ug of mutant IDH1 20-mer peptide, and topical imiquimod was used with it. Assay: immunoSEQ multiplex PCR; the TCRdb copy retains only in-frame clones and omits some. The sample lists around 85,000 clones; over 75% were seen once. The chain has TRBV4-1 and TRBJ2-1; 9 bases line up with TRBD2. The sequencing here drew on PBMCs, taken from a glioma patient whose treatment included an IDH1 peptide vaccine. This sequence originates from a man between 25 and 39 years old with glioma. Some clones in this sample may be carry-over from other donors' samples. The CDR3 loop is CASSQAGTSFYNEQFF. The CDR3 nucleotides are TGCGCCAGCAGCCAAGCCGGGACTAGCTTCTACAATGAGCAGTTCTTC.